These 14 T cell receptor beta chains were all obtained from the same sample, sequenced in a study of glioma-infiltrating T cells. Using RNA template, CDR3s of TCR alpha and beta were amplified with iRepertoire arm-PCR. In TCRdb, the multiplex PCR reads were re-called with MiXCR into one record per CDR3 protein. This repertoire shows about 180,000 distinct CDR3 sequences, around 42% found once; its top ten account for under 6.5%. Sequencing input: glioma tissue, nonneoplastic brain tissue, or PBMCs (not recorded which). These receptors were collected from a human donor with low-grade glioma or glioblastoma, undergoing nonglioma brain surgery, or in good health (not recorded which).

The rearrangement uses TRBV12-3 or TRBV12-4 and TRBJ2-1; 9 bases are shared with TRBD2. CDR3 size: 16 residues. V was clipped by 5 bases and J by 8 bases; unmatched bases: 13. The CDR3 sequence: CASSHKREDPKDEQFF. The CDR3 region has the DNA TGTGCCAGCAGTCATAAGCGGGAGGACCCTAAGGATGAGCAGTTCTTC.

This clonotype has a single count. A much larger clone differs by one base, so this may be a read error. J is TRBJ2-7 and V is TRBV12-3 or TRBV12-4; D is undetermined. CDR3 length equals 12 residues. V shed 6 bases and J shed 6 bases, with 12 bases lying between them. This CDR3 reads CASRYSRSEQYF. CDR3 sequence (DNA): TGTGCCAGCAGATATAGCAGGAGCGAGCAGTACTTC.

The V call is TRBV20-1, the J call TRBJ2-1; the D is unclear. The CDR3 extends over 11 amino acids. From germline, CDR1 is DFQATT and CDR2 SNEGSKA (reference sequence). V was cut by 7 bases and J by 3 bases, with 7 bases left in between. CDR3 DNA: TGCAGTGTTTCCAACTACAATGAGCAGTTCTTC. Amino acids: CSVSNYNEQFF.

On this clonotype itself: A read error may explain this, as a much larger clone is one base away. This chain connects TRBV24-1 to TRBJ2-7; D is undetermined. V shed 6 bases and J shed 7 bases, with 9 bases lying between them. The germline gives CDR1 KGHDR, CDR2 SFDVKD. This CDR3 comprises 11 residues. The CDR3 loop is CATSRNNEQYF. For the CDR3, the DNA is TGTGCCACCAGTAGAAACAATGAGCAGTACTTC.

On this clonotype: A much larger clone lies a single base off, so this may be a read error. This rearrangement joins TRBV10-1 to TRBJ2-7, with a possible D match to TRBD2 (6 bases). The V gene's germline CDR1 is WNHNN and CDR2 SYGVQD (reference sequence). The CDR3 has 13 residues. The CDR3 protein is CAGSRAGSYEQYF. In DNA form, the CDR3 reads TGCGCCGGCAGCCGAGCGGGCAGTTACGAGCAGTACTTC.

This clonotype has just a few counts. The rearrangement uses TRBV12-3 or TRBV12-4 and TRBJ2-7; TRBD2 aligns across 7 bases. The ends lost 0 bases at V and 7 bases at J; junction bases unmatched: 6. The CDR3 covers 14 residues. CDR3 sequence (DNA): TGTGCCAGCAGTTTAGCGGGAGGGCCTCGGGAGCAGTACTTC. Translating gives CASSLAGGPREQYF.

The chain links TRBV20-1 to TRBJ2-1, with a tentative D call TRBD2 (6 bases). Trimming removed 5 bases at V and 0 bases at J, with 11 bases between. Germline assignment: CDR1 DFQATT and CDR2 SNEGSKA (reference sequence). The length of the CDR3 is 14 residues. CDR3 nucleotide sequence: TGCAGTGCTCGGGCGGGGAGCTCCTACAATGAGCAGTTCTTC. Translating it yields CSARAGSSYNEQFF.

On this clonotype itself: A much larger clone differs from this one at a single base, so this may be a read error. The J gene is TRBJ2-5, the V gene TRBV13; possibly TRBD2 for D (5 bases). In germline, CDR1 is PRHDT, CDR2 FYEKMQ (reference sequence). The CDR3 extends over 13 amino acids. The CDR3 spells CASMSGEQETQHF. The DNA of the CDR3 is TGTGCCAGCATGAGCGGCGAGCAAGAGACCCAGCACTTC.

As to this clonotype: Sequence at one end of the junction differs from germline and may be a read error. The rearrangement links TRBV7-9 to TRBJ2-5, with D unresolved. Germline-derived CDR1 and CDR2 are SEHNR and FQNEAQ (reference sequence). CDR3 size: 14 residues. The CDR3 coding sequence is TGTGCCAGCAGATTAGTAAACGCGGAAGTGACCCAGTACTTC. It is translated as CASRLVNAEVTQYF.

In its sample, this clonotype was seen a few times. The chain links TRBV4-2 to TRBJ2-7; no clear D. Germline-derived CDR1 and CDR2 are LGHNA and YNFKEQ. The CDR3 is 12 residues long. Trimming removed 0 bases from V and 5 bases from J, with 5 bases in between. CDR3 in amino acids: CASSQDGHEQYF. The CDR3 region has the DNA TGTGCCAGCAGCCAAGATGGCCACGAGCAGTACTTC.

Remarks on this clonotype: This may stem from a read error, because a much larger clone lies one nucleotide away. The genes are TRBV28 and TRBJ2-7; TRBD1 aligns across 9 bases. With V trimmed by 7 bases and J by 4 bases, 8 bases remained unmatched. CDR3 length: 14 residues. In germline, CDR1 is MDHEN, CDR2 SYDVKM. The CDR3 nucleotides read TGTGCCAGCACAGGGACAGGGAAGATGTACGAGCAGTACTTC. Encoded protein: CASTGTGKMYEQYF.

In this sample, this clonotype turned up many times. The V gene is TRBV25-1, the J gene TRBJ2-3, with no clear D. CDR1 and CDR2 (germline): MGHDK, SYGVNS. Trimming left V 3 bases short and J 5 bases short, with 12 bases between. This CDR3 is 14 amino acids long. CDR3 region: CASSDSLPRDTQYF. In nucleotides, the CDR3 is TGTGCCAGCAGTGATTCACTCCCGAGAGATACGCAGTATTTT.

The chain links TRBV28 to TRBJ2-2; D remains ambiguous. Trimming took 2 bases from V and 11 from J, leaving 12 bases between them. The CDR3 covers 13 residues. CDR1 MDHEN and CDR2 SYDVKM come from the germline V gene. DNA of the CDR3: TGTGCCAGCAGTTTACAGAACAACGGCGAGCTGTTTTTT. This codes for CASSLQNNGELFF.

The chain uses TRBV18 and TRBJ2-1, with TRBD1 identical over 8 bases. After removal of 1 base from V and 5 bases from J, the junction contained 13 bases not matched to a gene. Germline CDR1 and CDR2: KGHSH and LQKENI. This CDR3 has 18 residues. The CDR3 reads CASSPQGDPGQANNEQFF. The CDR3 DNA follows: TGTGCCAGCTCACCACAGGGGGATCCGGGACAGGCTAACAATGAGCAGTTCTTC.